This TCR beta chain came from a study of naive and memory T cell subsets. Study findings and constraints: Naive and memory repertoire findings lacked a ground truth for validation. In CD4 and CD8 cells, diversity dropped from naive through EMRA. Each distinct alpha or beta sequence counts as one clonotype.

With respect to this clonotype: Its antigen is undetermined.

CDR3 length: 14 amino acids. V was cut by 2 bases and J by 1 base, with 9 bases left in between. CDR1 SGHRS and CDR2 YFSETQ come from the germline V gene. The beta constant-region primer was an equimolar mix of two oligonucleotides covering TRBC1 and TRBC2. Nested alpha and beta constant-region primers with the SP2 primer drove four PCR rounds on ligated cDNA. In TCRdb, the UMI-ligation and nested PCR reads were re-called with MiXCR into one record per CDR3 protein. The profile shows some 110,000 distinct CDR3 sequences, 35% to 45% of them singletons. The receptor comes from a human donor in good health. The chain joins TRBV5-1 to TRBJ1-1; D gene uncertain. Sequences were obtained from central memory CD4+ T cells from blood. Here the CDR3 DNA reads TGCGCCAGCAGCTTTCTAGGAGAGAACACTGAAGCTTTCTTT. This translates into CASSFLGENTEAFF.